The clone carrying this TCR beta chain appeared many times. Antigen: not known. The data derive from a study of regulatory T cells in long-lasting Graves disease. Trimming stripped 2 bases from V and 3 bases from J, with 14 bases between. Germline V lookup: CDR1 MDHEN, CDR2 SYDVKM. The CDR3 has 15 amino acids. Regarding the study as a whole: Limited sample numbers may have lowered accuracy. Favored usage of TRBV28, TRBJ1-2 and TRBJ2-5 was recorded in persistent disease. The study examined only peripheral blood, not thyroid tissue.

Library construction for TCR beta used iRepertoire HTBI primers and Arm-PCR of CDR3 regions. In the study's own analysis: Across samples, roughly 64 TRBV and 13 to 15 TRBJ segments were found. TCRdb redid the calling of the multiplex PCR reads with MiXCR, one entry per CDR3 protein. The V and J calls and clone size come from TCRdb's table, not from the authors' own analysis. The data hold 350,000 to 450,000 distinct CDR3 sequences, with 12% observed a single time. Time point noted: newly diagnosed GD, antithyroid drugs for less than 3 months. RNA from PBMCs was the source of the TCR library. Separately, the same data were catalogued under a study of T cells in Graves' hyperthyroidism and ophthalmopathy.

The specimen was peripheral blood mononuclear cells (PBMCs), collected at new diagnosis, from a patient treated with antithyroid drugs. The receptor was derived from a young woman with Graves disease. The V and J genes are TRBV28 and TRBJ2-7; D might be TRBD1 (6 bases). The CDR3 nucleotides read TGTGCCAGCAGTTTAGTGGCAGGGGATGGCTACGAGCAGTACTTC. This gives the protein CASSLVAGDGYEQYF.